The 2 T cell receptor beta chains presented below share a single source sample, sequenced in a study of shared clonotypes between healthy human individuals (dated by TCRdb to about 2020). The method behind the library was the immunoSEQ multiplex PCR assay. Held by TCRdb, this immuneACCESS table contains in-frame sequences only and omits some clones. Under half of the omission traces to an unresolved V gene where checked; the cause of the rest is unknown. For this sample the table gives some 1,900,000 clones, of which about 95% were detected only once. Of the sample, 1% to 1.5% is held by the ten largest clones. CD8 naive samples were CD45RO-negative cells positively selected for CCR7, giving a CD45RA+CCR7+ population that excluded TemRA cells. Sequencing was carried out using naive CD8+ T cells sorted from blood. The cell subset or site label, read with the paper, signifies: CD45RA+CCR7+. All receptors come from a young man in good health.

As for this clone: Other nucleotide sequences in the sample specify the same CDR3. The chain combines TRBV27 with TRBJ1-6; D possibly corresponds to TRBD1 (5 bases). Deletions cut 3 bases from V and 2 bases from J, with 8 bases between. The CDR3 extends over 15 amino acids. The V gene's germline CDR1 is MNHEY and CDR2 SMNVEV (reference sequence). In DNA, the CDR3 is TGTGCCAGCAGTTTGGGGGGTCCCTATAATTCACCCCTCCACTTT. Its translation: CASSLGGPYNSPLHF.

This sequence joins TRBV19 and TRBJ2-7; the D gene could be TRBD1 or TRBD2 (5 bases each). V was clipped by 5 bases and J by 1 base, with 12 bases between them. The CDR3 runs to 14 residues. CDR1 is LNHDA and CDR2 is SQIVND in the germline V gene (reference sequence). The CDR3 sequence: CASSPGTRSYEQYF. In nucleotides, the CDR3 is TGTGCCAGTAGTCCAGGGACCCGATCCTACGAGCAGTACTTC.